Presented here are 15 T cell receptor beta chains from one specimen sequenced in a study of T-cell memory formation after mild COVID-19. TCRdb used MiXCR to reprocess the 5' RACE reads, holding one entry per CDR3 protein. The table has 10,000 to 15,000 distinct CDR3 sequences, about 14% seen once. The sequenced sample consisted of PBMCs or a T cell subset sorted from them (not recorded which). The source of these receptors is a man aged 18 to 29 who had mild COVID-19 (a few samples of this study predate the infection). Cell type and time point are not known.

CDR3 sequence: CASKATSGFYNEQFF. For the CDR3, the DNA is TGTGCCAGCAAGGCGACTAGCGGGTTTTACAATGAGCAGTTCTTC. The rearrangement uses TRBV27 and TRBJ2-1, with TRBD2 matching 10 bases. From germline, CDR1 is MNHEY and CDR2 SMNVEV (reference sequence). The CDR3 spans 15 residues. The V gene end was trimmed by 7 bases and the J gene end by 4 bases; junction bases not matched to a gene: 7.

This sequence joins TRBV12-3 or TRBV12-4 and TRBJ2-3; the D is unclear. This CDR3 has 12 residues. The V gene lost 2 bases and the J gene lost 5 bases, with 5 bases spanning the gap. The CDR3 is CASSLIGDTQYF. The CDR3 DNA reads TGTGCCAGCAGTTTAATCGGAGATACGCAGTATTTT.

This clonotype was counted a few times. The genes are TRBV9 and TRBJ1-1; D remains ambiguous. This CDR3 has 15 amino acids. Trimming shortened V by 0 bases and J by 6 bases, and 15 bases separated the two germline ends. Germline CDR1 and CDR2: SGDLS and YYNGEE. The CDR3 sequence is CASSVVEVPLAEAFF. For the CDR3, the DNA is TGTGCCAGCAGCGTAGTAGAGGTCCCGTTAGCTGAAGCTTTCTTT.

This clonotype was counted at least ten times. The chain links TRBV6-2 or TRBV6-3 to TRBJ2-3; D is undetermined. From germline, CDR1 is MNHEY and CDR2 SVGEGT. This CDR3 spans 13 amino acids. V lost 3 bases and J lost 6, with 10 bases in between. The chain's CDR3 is CASSYRAADTQYF. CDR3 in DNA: TGTGCCAGCAGTTATCGAGCAGCCGATACGCAGTATTTT.

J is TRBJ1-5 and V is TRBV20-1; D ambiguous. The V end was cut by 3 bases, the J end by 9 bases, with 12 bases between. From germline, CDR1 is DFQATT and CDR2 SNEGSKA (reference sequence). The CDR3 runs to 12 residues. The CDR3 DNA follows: TGCAGTGCTAGTCCGTCTTGGGGGCCCCAGCATTTT. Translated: CSASPSWGPQHF.

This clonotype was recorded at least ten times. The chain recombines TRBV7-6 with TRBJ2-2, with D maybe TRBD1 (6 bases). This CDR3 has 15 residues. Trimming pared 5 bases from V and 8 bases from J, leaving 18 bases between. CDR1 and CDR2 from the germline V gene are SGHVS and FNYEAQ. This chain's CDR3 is CASSPPQAGAGELFF. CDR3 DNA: TGTGCCAGCAGCCCCCCCCAGGCAGGGGCTGGGGAGCTGTTTTTT.

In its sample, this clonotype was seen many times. The chain's CDR3 is CASSLLQGIDEQFF. Here the CDR3 DNA reads TGTGCCAGCAGCTTATTACAGGGGATTGATGAGCAGTTCTTC. This chain uses TRBV7-2 with TRBJ2-1, with 7 nucleotides matching TRBD1. J was trimmed by 8 bases and V by 2 bases; bases with no gene match: 6. Germline-derived CDR1 and CDR2 are SGHTA and FQGNSA. The length of the CDR3 is 14 residues.

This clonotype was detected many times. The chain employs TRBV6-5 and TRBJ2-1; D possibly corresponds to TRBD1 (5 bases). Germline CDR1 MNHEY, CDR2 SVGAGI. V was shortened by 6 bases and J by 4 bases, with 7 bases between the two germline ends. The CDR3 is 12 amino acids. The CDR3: CASRSGYNEQFF. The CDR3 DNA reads TGTGCCAGCAGATCAGGGTACAATGAGCAGTTCTTC.

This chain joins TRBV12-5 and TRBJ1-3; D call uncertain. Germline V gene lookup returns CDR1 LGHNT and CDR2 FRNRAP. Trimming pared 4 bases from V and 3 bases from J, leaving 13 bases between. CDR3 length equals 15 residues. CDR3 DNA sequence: TGTGCTAGTGGTTCGGTAGGTGGCCATGGAAACACCATATATTTT. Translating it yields CASGSVGGHGNTIYF.

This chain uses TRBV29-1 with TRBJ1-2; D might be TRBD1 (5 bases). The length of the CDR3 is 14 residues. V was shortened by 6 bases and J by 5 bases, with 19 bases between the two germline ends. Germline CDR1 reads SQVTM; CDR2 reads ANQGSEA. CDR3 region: CSVAGALGPYGYTF. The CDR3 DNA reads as TGCAGCGTGGCTGGGGCGTTGGGTCCGTATGGCTACACCTTC.

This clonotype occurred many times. For the CDR3, the DNA is TGTGCCAGCAGTCTCCCTAGCGGGGGGTTTTACCTAAGCTCCTACAATGAGCAGTTCTTC. Amino acid sequence: CASSLPSGGFYLSSYNEQFF. J is TRBJ2-1 and V is TRBV6-2 or TRBV6-3, with 11 bases matching TRBD2. Looked up from germline, CDR1 is MNHEY and CDR2 is SVGEGT. This CDR3 comprises 20 residues. V was pared by 5 bases and J by 0 bases, with 15 bases of the junction left unmatched.

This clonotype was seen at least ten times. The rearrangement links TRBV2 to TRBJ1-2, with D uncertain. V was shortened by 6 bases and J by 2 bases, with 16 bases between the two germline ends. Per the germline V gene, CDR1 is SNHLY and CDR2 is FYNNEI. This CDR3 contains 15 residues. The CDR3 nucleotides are TGTGCCAGCAGGGACCCTAGAATTACAAACTATGGCTACACCTTC. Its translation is CASRDPRITNYGYTF.

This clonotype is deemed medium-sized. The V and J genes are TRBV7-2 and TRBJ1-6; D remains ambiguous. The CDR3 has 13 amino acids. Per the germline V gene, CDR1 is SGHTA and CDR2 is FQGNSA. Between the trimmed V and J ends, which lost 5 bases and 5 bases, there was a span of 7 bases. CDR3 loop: CASSPLHNSPLHF. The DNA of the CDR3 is TGTGCCAGCAGCCCTCTACATAATTCACCCCTCCACTTT.

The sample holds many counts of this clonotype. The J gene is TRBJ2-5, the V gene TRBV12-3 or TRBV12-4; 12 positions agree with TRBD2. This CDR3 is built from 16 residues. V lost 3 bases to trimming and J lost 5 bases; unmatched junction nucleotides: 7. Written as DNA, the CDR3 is TGTGCCAGCAGTTTCTCCCTAGCGGGGGGGCTCGAGACCCAGTACTTC. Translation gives CASSFSLAGGLETQYF.

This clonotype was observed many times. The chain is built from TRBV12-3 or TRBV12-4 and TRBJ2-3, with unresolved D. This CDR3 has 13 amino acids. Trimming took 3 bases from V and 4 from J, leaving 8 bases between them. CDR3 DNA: TGTGCCAGCAGTTTCCCGGCGCCAGATACGCAGTATTTT. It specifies CASSFPAPDTQYF.